Following are 25 T cell receptor beta chains from one sample sequenced in a study of quantifying T cell responses using KT2 cells. For the study at large: TCR alpha and beta constant-region primers primed reverse transcription of RNA.

The cDNA 3' end received a ligated oligonucleotide with a UMI. An equimolar mix of RC1.1 and RC1.2 primed the beta chain across TRBC1 and TRBC2. Each CDR3 protein gets one entry after TCRdb re-called the UMI-ligation and nested PCR reads with MiXCR. The sample has 52,000 or so distinct CDR3 sequences; more than 9% are singletons. The sequenced sample was PBMCs spiked with cells of the T cell clone KT2. Receptors originate from a human donor.

The rearrangement joins TRBV11-3 to TRBJ2-1; D is uncertain. Germline CDR1 is SGHNT and CDR2 is YENEEA. V lost 4 bases to trimming and J lost 13 bases, with 17 bases between them. The CDR3 sequence is 13 residues long. CDR3 amino acids: CASSSVQSTSQFF. The CDR3 nucleotides are TGTGCCAGCAGCTCGGTCCAATCGACTTCCCAGTTCTTC.

This sequence joins TRBV25-1 and TRBJ2-3; D unclear. Trimming removed 3 bases from V and 5 bases from J, with 9 bases in between. The CDR3 is made up of 13 amino acids. Germline V gene data show CDR1 as MGHDK and CDR2 as SYGVNS. The CDR3, as DNA: TGTGCCAGCAGTGACTCGGCCGGAGATACGCAGTATTTT. The encoded protein is CASSDSAGDTQYF.

This clonotype was counted a few times. V usage is TRBV5-1 and J usage is TRBJ1-1, with 8 bases lining up with TRBD1. From germline, CDR1 is SGHRS and CDR2 YFSETQ. Trimming at V came to 4 bases and at J to 7 bases, leaving 6 bases not matched to a gene. The CDR3 is made up of 13 amino acids. The CDR3 DNA sequence: TGCGCCAGCAGCACGGGACAGGCCCTTGAAGCTTTCTTT. It is translated as CASSTGQALEAFF.

This clonotype was counted only a few times. The rearrangement links TRBV6-6 to TRBJ1-1, with a possible D match to TRBD1 (5 bases). The germline CDR1 and CDR2 sequences are MNHNY and SVGAGI (reference sequence). The CDR3 runs to 16 residues. Trimming left V 5 bases short and J 4 bases short, with 20 bases between. The CDR3 DNA follows: TGTGCCAGCAGTCATCCCCAGGGACGACCCGTCACTGAAGCTTTCTTT. This translates into CASSHPQGRPVTEAFF.

This clonotype was found a few times. V usage is TRBV20-1 and J usage is TRBJ2-3; 12 bases line up with TRBD2. V trimming: 5 bases; J trimming: 5 bases; junction bases outside the gene matches: 11. Germline assignment: CDR1 DFQATT and CDR2 SNEGSKA (reference sequence). This CDR3 has 16 amino acids. The CDR3 DNA follows: TGCAGTGCTCGACTAGCGGGAGCCTCATGGGGAGATACGCAGTATTTT. Amino acids: CSARLAGASWGDTQYF.

The genes are TRBV9 and TRBJ2-2; no definite D call. The CDR3 is 15 residues long. CDR1 and CDR2 from the germline V gene are SGDLS and YYNGEE. Trimming removed 4 bases at V and 0 bases at J, with 10 bases between. CDR3 sequence reads: CASSPRLANTGELFF. Written as DNA, the CDR3 is TGTGCCAGCAGCCCGAGGCTAGCGAACACCGGGGAGCTGTTTTTT.

This clonotype was seen repeatedly, ten times or more. J is TRBJ2-5 and V is TRBV20-1, with 11 bases that match TRBD1. J gave up 5 bases and V 1 base, and 6 bases lay outside the gene matches. CDR1 and CDR2 (germline): DFQATT, SNEGSKA (reference sequence). There are 15 residues in the CDR3. As DNA, the CDR3 is TGCAGTGCTAGAGCCGGGACAGGGGGTTTCGAGACCCAGTACTTC. Encoded protein: CSARAGTGGFETQYF.

This clonotype was found a few times. The chain employs TRBV27 and TRBJ2-7; D perhaps matches TRBD2 (7 bases). CDR1 is MNHEY and CDR2 is SMNVEV in the germline V gene (reference sequence). The CDR3 is 15 amino acids. V was clipped by 0 bases and J by 7 bases, with 16 bases between them. As DNA, the CDR3 is TGTGCCAGCAGTTTATCGAATCGGGGGGCGGGGGAGCAGTACTTC. Protein product: CASSLSNRGAGEQYF.

The table lists this clonotype with a few counts. The gene calls are TRBV20-1 and TRBJ2-3, with D perhaps matching TRBD1 or TRBD2 (5 bases each). Trimming took 2 bases from V and 1 from J, leaving 16 bases between them. Germline values: CDR1 DFQATT, CDR2 SNEGSKA (reference sequence). The CDR3 runs 16 residues. CDR3 protein: CSARNAGTQGTDTQYF. CDR3 bases: TGCAGTGCTAGAAATGCCGGGACCCAGGGCACAGATACGCAGTATTTT.

This clonotype showed up just a few times. V usage is TRBV4-1 and J usage is TRBJ2-7, with D perhaps matching TRBD2 (6 bases). The CDR3 has 14 amino acids. Between the trimmed V and J ends, which lost 2 bases and 1 base, there was a span of 9 bases. Germline assignment: CDR1 MGHRA and CDR2 YSYEKL. In nucleotides, the CDR3 is TGCGCCAGCAGCCAAAGGGACTTATCCTACGAGCAGTACTTC. It encodes CASSQRDLSYEQYF.

A few counts support this clonotype. The J gene is TRBJ2-6, the V gene TRBV30; TRBD1 matches 8 bases. Germline CDR1 GTSNPN, CDR2 SVGIG (reference sequence). CDR3 size: 18 residues. V lost 0 bases and J lost 1; bases outside the gene matches: 8. CDR3 in amino acids: CAWSVLQGALSGANVLTF. The CDR3 region has the DNA TGTGCCTGGAGTGTACTGCAGGGGGCCCTGTCTGGGGCCAACGTCCTGACTTTC.

The table lists this clonotype with many counts. The junction and the germline gene differ at one end; a read error may be behind it. The chain combines TRBV5-1 with TRBJ2-2, with unresolved D. Germline CDR1 is SGHRS and CDR2 is YFSETQ. This CDR3 spans 13 amino acids. The CDR3 loop is CASSLGNTGELFF. CDR3 DNA: TGTGCCAGCAGCTTGGGGAACACCGGGGAGCTGTTTTTT.

A few counts support this clonotype. The chain couples TRBV11-3 to TRBJ1-1; 7 bases map to TRBD1. The trim removed 2 bases at V and 3 bases at J, leaving 3 bases unmatched. The germline V gene has CDR1 SGHNT and CDR2 YENEEA. This CDR3 is 14 amino acids long. The CDR3 DNA sequence: TGTGCCAGCAGCTTACGACAGGGATACACTGAAGCTTTCTTT. Its translation: CASSLRQGYTEAFF.

This clonotype showed up just a few times. The CDR3, as DNA: TGTGCCAGCAGTTCAGGAGGCGCGGACGCAGATACGCAGTATTTT. Translation gives CASSSGGADADTQYF. The chain recombines TRBV27 with TRBJ2-3; D might be TRBD2 (5 bases). This CDR3 is built from 15 residues. V was trimmed by 4 bases and J by 4 bases, leaving 15 bases between them. Germline values: CDR1 MNHEY, CDR2 SMNVEV (reference sequence).

Here the CDR3 reads CSAFSGTSGNFYEQYF. CDR3 nucleotide sequence: TGCAGTGCCTTCTCCGGGACTAGCGGGAACTTCTACGAGCAGTACTTC. The rearrangement uses TRBV20-1 and TRBJ2-7; TRBD2 aligns across 13 bases. Losses at the gene ends were 6 bases for V and 3 bases for J; bases not matched to a gene: 11. This CDR3 is 16 amino acids long. Looked up from germline, CDR1 is DFQATT and CDR2 is SNEGSKA (reference sequence).

This clonotype was counted at least ten times. This chain connects TRBV4-2 to TRBJ2-1; weak D call: TRBD1 (5 bases). There are 18 residues in the CDR3. Germline V gene sequence: CDR1 LGHNA, CDR2 YNFKEQ. Trimming stripped 4 bases from V and 9 bases from J, with 28 bases between. The CDR3: CASSPLRGTSRVRSEQFF. The DNA of the CDR3 is TGTGCCAGCAGCCCGCTCAGAGGTACGTCCAGGGTCAGGAGTGAGCAGTTCTTC.

This chain connects TRBV5-4 to TRBJ2-2, with 8 bases fitting TRBD1. The CDR3 contains 15 residues. Germline lookup yields CDR1 SGHNT and CDR2 YYREEE (reference sequence). V trimming: 5 bases; J trimming: 7 bases; junction bases outside the gene matches: 10. In nucleotides, the CDR3 is TGTGCCAGCAGTTTCGGACAGGGAACGGACGGGGAGCTGTTTTTT. This sequence encodes CASSFGQGTDGELFF.

This clonotype was picked up many times. The CDR3 loop reads CSARDQGGSLPYYEQYF. CDR3 coding DNA: TGCAGTGCTAGAGATCAGGGGGGATCGCTCCCCTACTACGAGCAGTACTTC. The chain joins TRBV20-1 to TRBJ2-7; maybe TRBD1 (7 bases). The CDR3 consists of 17 residues. CDR1 and CDR2 from the germline V gene are DFQATT and SNEGSKA (reference sequence). The ends were cut back, 0 bases at V and 3 bases at J, with 21 bases in the middle.

This clonotype was found a few times. V gene TRBV2 combines with J gene TRBJ1-2, with D uncertain. V was shortened by 5 bases and J by 5 bases, with 12 bases between the two germline ends. The CDR3 has 13 residues. The germline V gene has CDR1 SNHLY and CDR2 FYNNEI. The CDR3 nucleotides are TGTGCCAGCAGTCCCGGCGCGGGGTATGGCTACACCTTC. Translated, it gives CASSPGAGYGYTF.

This clonotype was observed many times. In nucleotides, the CDR3 is TGTGCCACCAGGCGGGGTAGGACAGATACGCAGTATTTT. Protein product: CATRRGRTDTQYF. This rearrangement joins TRBV24-1 to TRBJ2-3; perhaps TRBD2 as D (6 bases). CDR1 and CDR2 (germline): KGHDR, SFDVKD. V was clipped by 7 bases and J by 3 bases, with 10 bases between them. The CDR3 is made up of 13 amino acids.

The rearrangement links TRBV7-2 to TRBJ2-5; 8 positions match TRBD2. J gave up 4 bases and V 5 bases, and 15 bases lay outside the gene matches. The germline CDR1 and CDR2 sequences are SGHTA and FQGNSA. The CDR3 has 17 residues. CDR3 coding DNA: TGTGCCAGCAGCCAACCCCACTCGACGGGGGGGGTAGAGACCCAGTACTTC. It encodes CASSQPHSTGGVETQYF.

V usage is TRBV6-5 and J usage is TRBJ2-2; 14 nucleotides align to TRBD2. The CDR3 is 15 amino acids. Germline V lookup: CDR1 MNHEY, CDR2 SVGAGI. With V trimmed by 6 bases and J by 8 bases, 5 bases remained unmatched. The CDR3, as DNA: TGTGCCAGCAGACGACTAGCGGGAGGGCCGGGGGAGCTGTTTTTT. It specifies CASRRLAGGPGELFF.

There are a few counts of this clonotype. The V and J genes are TRBV6-2 or TRBV6-3 and TRBJ1-5, with no clear D. This CDR3 is built from 14 residues. CDR1 MNHEY and CDR2 SVGEGT come from the germline V gene. The ends were cut back, 0 bases at V and 4 bases at J, with 7 bases in the middle. CDR3 sequence: CASSYSAPNQPQHF. DNA of the CDR3: TGTGCCAGCAGTTACTCGGCCCCTAATCAGCCCCAGCATTTT.

This clonotype came up a few times. The rearrangement links TRBV5-6 to TRBJ2-7; D is undetermined. From germline, CDR1 is SGHDT and CDR2 YYEEEE. Trimming shortened V by 1 base and J by 3 bases, and 11 bases separated the two germline ends. The CDR3 has 14 residues. CDR3 loop: CASSLYSSYYEQYF. CDR3 DNA sequence: TGTGCCAGCAGCTTGTACTCCTCCTACTACGAGCAGTACTTC.

This clonotype was picked up a small number of times. This chain joins TRBV4-2 and TRBJ1-6; D call uncertain. The germline CDR1 and CDR2 sequences are LGHNA and YNFKEQ. V lost 4 bases to trimming and J lost 7 bases, with 8 bases between them. This CDR3 is built from 13 residues. In DNA, the CDR3 is TGTGCCAGCAGCCCCGAGAGAAATTCACCCCTCCACTTT. Its translation is CASSPERNSPLHF.